This T cell receptor beta chain appears in the sequencing data of a study of T cells in Graves' hyperthyroidism and ophthalmopathy. This clonotype was seen repeatedly, ten times or more. RNA transcripts yielded amplified TCR beta CDR3 regions. The primer set for the first-round RT-PCR of the TCR CDR3 was HTBI. TCRdb redid the calling of the multiplex PCR reads with MiXCR, one entry per CDR3 protein. This table has more than 550,000 distinct CDR3 sequences, roughly 17% appearing once. V trimming: 3 bases; J trimming: 6 bases; junction bases outside the gene matches: 6. Germline values: CDR1 KGHDR, CDR2 SFDVKD. The CDR3 is 15 amino acids.

The TCR comes from a man aged 50 or older with Graves' hyperthyroidism. Sequencing was performed on blood. This rearrangement joins TRBV24-1 to TRBJ1-4; 7 bases match TRBD1. The CDR3 spells CATSDPRQGDEKLFF. The DNA of the CDR3 is TGTGCCACCAGTGATCCGCGACAGGGCGATGAAAAACTGTTTTTT.